This TCR beta chain was found in a study of T cell repertoires in cytomegalovirus infection. MiXCR, run by TCRdb on the reads, gives a single entry per CDR3 protein. The table shows some 920,000 distinct CDR3 sequences, with roughly 30% occurring only once. V trimming: 7 bases; J trimming: 5 bases; junction bases outside the gene matches: 15. This CDR3 comprises 16 residues. Germline V gene sequence: CDR1 MNHEY, CDR2 SVGEGT. As regards this clonotype: Its cognate antigen is unknown.

The chain carries TRBV6-2 or TRBV6-3 and TRBJ2-5; 8 nucleotides align to TRBD1. The source of this sequence is a human donor in good health (CMV status not recorded). Some clones in this sample may be carry-over from other donors' samples. The sample in question was cultured CD8+ T cells from PBMCs, obtained from culture after CMV antigen stimulation. The CDR3, as DNA: TGTGCCAGCACTCATTTAGAAGACAGGGGATACGAGACCCAGTACTTC. Translating gives CASTHLEDRGYETQYF.